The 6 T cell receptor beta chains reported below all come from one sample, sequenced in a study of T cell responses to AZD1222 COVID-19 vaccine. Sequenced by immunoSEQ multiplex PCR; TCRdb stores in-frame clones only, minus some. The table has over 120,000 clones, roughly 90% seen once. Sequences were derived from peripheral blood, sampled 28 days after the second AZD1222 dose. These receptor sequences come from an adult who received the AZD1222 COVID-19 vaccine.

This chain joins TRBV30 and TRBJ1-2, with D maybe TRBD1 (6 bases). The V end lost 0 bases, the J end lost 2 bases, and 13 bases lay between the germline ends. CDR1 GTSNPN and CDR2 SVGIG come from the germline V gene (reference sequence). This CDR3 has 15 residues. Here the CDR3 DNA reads TGTGCCTGGAGTGTAGGGGGGTTCGCCAACTATGGCTACACCTTC. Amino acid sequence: CAWSVGGFANYGYTF.

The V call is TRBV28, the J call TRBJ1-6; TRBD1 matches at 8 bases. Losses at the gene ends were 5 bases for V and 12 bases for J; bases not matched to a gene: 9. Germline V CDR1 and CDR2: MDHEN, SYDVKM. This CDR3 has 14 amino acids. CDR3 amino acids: CASSPAFRGLPLHF. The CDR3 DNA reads TGTGCCAGCAGTCCCGCCTTCAGGGGGCTACCCCTCCACTTT.

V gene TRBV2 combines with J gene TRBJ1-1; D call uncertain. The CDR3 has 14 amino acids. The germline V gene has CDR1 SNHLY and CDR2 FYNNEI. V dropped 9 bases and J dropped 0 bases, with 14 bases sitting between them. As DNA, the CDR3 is TGTGCCAGTGGGATCGGCAGGCTGAACACTGAAGCTTTCTTT. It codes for CASGIGRLNTEAFF.

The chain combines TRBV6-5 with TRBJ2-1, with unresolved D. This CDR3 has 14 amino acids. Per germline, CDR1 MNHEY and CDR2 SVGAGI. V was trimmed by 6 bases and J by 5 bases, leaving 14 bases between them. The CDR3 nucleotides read TGTGCCAGCAGCGACTCAAGAAACCACAATGAGCAGTTCTTC. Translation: CASSDSRNHNEQFF.

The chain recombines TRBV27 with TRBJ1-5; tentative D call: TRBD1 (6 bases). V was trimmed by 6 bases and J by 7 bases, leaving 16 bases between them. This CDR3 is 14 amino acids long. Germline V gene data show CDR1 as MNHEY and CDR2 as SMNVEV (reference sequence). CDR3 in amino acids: CASRDTGLGQPQHF. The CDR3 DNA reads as TGTGCCAGCAGGGATACAGGGTTGGGACAGCCCCAGCATTTT.

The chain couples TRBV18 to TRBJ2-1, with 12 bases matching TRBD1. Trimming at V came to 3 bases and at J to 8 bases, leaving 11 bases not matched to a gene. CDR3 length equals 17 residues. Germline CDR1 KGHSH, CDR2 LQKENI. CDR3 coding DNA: TGTGCCAGCTCACCCCAATCGGGGACAGGGGGCTTCTATGAGCAGTTCTTC. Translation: CASSPQSGTGGFYEQFF.